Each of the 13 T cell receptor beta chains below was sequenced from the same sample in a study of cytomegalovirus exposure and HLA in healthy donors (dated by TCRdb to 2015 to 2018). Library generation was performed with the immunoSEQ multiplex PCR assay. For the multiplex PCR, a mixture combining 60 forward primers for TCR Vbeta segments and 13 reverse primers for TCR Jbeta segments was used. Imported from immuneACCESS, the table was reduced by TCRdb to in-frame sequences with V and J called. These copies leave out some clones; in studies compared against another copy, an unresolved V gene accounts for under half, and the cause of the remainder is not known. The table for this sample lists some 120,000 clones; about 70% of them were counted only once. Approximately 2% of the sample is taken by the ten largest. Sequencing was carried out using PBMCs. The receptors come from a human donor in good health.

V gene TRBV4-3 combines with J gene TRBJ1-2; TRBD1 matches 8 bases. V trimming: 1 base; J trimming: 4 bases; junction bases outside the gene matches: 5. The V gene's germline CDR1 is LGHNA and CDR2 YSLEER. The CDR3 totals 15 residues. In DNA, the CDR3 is TGCGCCAGCAGCCAAGCCCCGGGACAGGCCTATGGCTACACCTTC. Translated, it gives CASSQAPGQAYGYTF.

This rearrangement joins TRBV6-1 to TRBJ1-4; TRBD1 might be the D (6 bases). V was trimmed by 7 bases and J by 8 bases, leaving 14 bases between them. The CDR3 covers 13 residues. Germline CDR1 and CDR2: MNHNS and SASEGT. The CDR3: CASMWQGIEKLFF. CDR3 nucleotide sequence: TGTGCCAGCATGTGGCAGGGGATCGAAAAACTGTTTTTT.

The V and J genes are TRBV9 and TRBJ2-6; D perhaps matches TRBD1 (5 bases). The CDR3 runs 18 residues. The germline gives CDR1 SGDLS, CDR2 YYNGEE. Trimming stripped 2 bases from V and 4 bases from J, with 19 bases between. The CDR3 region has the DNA TGTGCCAGCAGCGTCGGGCTGGACACACGAAGAGGGGCCAACGTCCTGACTTTC. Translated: CASSVGLDTRRGANVLTF.

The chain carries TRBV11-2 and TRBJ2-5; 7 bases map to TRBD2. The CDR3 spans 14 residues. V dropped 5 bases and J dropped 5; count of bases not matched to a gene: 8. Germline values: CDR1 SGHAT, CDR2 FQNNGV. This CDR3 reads CASSLIHGGETQYF. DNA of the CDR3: TGTGCCAGCAGCCTCATACACGGGGGGGAGACCCAGTACTTC.

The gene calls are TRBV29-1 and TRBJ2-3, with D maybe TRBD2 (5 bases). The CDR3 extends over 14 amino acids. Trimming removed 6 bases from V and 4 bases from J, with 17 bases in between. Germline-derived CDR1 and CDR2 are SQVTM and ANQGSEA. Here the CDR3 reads CSVAPKGSADTQYF. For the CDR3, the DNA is TGCAGCGTCGCACCCAAAGGGAGCGCAGATACGCAGTATTTT.

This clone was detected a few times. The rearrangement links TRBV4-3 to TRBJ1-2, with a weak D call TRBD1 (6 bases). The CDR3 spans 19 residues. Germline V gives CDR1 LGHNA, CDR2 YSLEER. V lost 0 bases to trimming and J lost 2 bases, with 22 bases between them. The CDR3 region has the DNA TGCGCCAGCAGCCAAGATGTAGCGGGGGCGGGACCGAGGAACTATGGCTACACCTTC. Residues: CASSQDVAGAGPRNYGYTF.

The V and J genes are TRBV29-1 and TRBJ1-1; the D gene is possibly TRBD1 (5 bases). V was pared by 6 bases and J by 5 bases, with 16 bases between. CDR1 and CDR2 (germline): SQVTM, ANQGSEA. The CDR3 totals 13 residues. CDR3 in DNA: TGCAGCGTGGGCGAATCCGGGGGAACTGAAGCTTTCTTT. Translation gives CSVGESGGTEAFF.

The CDR3 protein is CASSLTSGGEGANVLTF. The CDR3 bases are TGTGCCAGCAGTTTGACTAGCGGGGGAGAAGGGGCCAACGTCCTGACTTTC. The chain combines TRBV28 with TRBJ2-6, with 12 bases that match TRBD2. Germline CDR1 and CDR2: MDHEN and SYDVKM. The trim removed 3 bases at V and 4 bases at J, leaving 4 bases unmatched. This CDR3 contains 17 residues.

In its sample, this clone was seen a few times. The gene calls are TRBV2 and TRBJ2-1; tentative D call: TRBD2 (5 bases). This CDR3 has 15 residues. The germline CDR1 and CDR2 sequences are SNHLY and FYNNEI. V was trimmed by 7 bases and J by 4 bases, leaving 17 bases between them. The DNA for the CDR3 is TGTGCCAGCAAGTCCGATAGCGCCCCTTACAATGAGCAGTTCTTC. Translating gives CASKSDSAPYNEQFF.

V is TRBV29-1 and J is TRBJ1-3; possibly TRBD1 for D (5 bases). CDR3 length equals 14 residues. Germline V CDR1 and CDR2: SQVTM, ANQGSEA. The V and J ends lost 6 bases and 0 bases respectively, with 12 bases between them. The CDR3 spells CSVRQTLSGNTIYF. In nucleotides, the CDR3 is TGCAGCGTCCGACAGACCCTCTCTGGAAACACCATATATTTT. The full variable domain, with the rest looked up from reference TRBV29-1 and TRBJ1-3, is SAVISQKPSRDICQRGTSLTIQCQVDSQVTMMFWYRQQPGQSLTLIATANQGSEATYESGFVIDKFPISRPNLTFSTLTVSNMSPEDSSIYLCSVRQTLSGNTIYFGEGSWLTVV.

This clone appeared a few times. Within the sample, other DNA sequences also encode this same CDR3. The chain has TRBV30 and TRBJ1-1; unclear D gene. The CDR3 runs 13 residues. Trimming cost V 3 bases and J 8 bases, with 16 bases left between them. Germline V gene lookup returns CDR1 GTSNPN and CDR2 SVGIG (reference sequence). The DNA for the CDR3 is TGTGCCTGGAGCGGGAGGGTATGGTGGGAAGCTTTCTTT. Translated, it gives CAWSGRVWWEAFF.

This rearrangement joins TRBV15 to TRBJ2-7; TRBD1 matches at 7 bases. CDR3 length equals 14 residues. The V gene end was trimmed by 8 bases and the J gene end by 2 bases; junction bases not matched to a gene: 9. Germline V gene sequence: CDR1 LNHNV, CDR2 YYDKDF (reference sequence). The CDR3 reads CATSMPTGPYEQYF. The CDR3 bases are TGTGCCACCTCCATGCCGACAGGGCCCTACGAGCAGTACTTC.

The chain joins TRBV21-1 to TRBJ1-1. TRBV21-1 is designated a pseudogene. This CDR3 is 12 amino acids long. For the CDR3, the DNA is TGTGCCAGCAGCAAAGGAGGAGCTGAAGCTTTCTTT. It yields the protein CASSKGGAEAFF.